Following are 2 T cell receptor beta chains from one sample sequenced in a study of T-cell memory formation after mild COVID-19. From the 5' RACE reads, TCRdb called clonotypes with MiXCR, one entry per CDR3 protein. The table lists approximately 560,000 distinct CDR3 sequences, 15% to 20% of them singletons. The sample taken for sequencing was PBMCs or a T cell subset sorted from them (not recorded which). Receptor source: an adult woman who had mild COVID-19 (a few samples of this study predate the infection). Cell type and time point are not known.

The chain combines TRBV19 with TRBJ2-7; D is perhaps TRBD1 or TRBD2 (5 bases each). Germline CDR1 LNHDA, CDR2 SQIVND (reference sequence). CDR3 size: 13 residues. V was shortened by 5 bases and J by 5 bases, with 13 bases between the two germline ends. The CDR3 region has the DNA TGTGCCAGTAGTCCCAGGGAGCCCGACGAGCAGTACTTC. This translates into CASSPREPDEQYF.

This clonotype was recorded a few times. V gene TRBV6-5 combines with J gene TRBJ1-1; possibly TRBD1 for D (5 bases). The V and J ends lost 2 bases and 5 bases respectively, with 9 bases between them. The CDR3 contains 13 residues. Germline V gene data show CDR1 as MNHEY and CDR2 as SVGAGI. CDR3 protein: CASSYRGHTEAFF. CDR3 sequence (DNA): TGTGCCAGCAGTTACAGGGGCCATACTGAAGCTTTCTTT.